A single sample gave rise to the 19 T cell receptor beta chains below, sequenced in a study of cytomegalovirus exposure and HLA in healthy donors. It was with 60 Vbeta and 13 Jbeta primers that the PCR ran. Generated by immunoSEQ multiplex PCR, the TCRdb table keeps only in-frame clones and is missing some. The sample lists some 140,000 clones; about 74% were seen once. The sample was PBMCs. The receptors were gathered from a man under 40 in good health and CMV-seronegative.

The chain couples TRBV7-9 to TRBJ2-7; 10 bases fit TRBD1. CDR3 length: 15 residues. V gave up 4 bases and J gave up 2 bases; unmatched junction bases: 5. Germline V lookup: CDR1 SEHNR, CDR2 FQNEAQ (reference sequence). The CDR3 DNA sequence: TGTGCCAGCAGCTCGACCGGGACAGGGGCCTACGAGCAGTACTTC. Its protein product is CASSSTGTGAYEQYF.

The chain's CDR3 is CATGEALGGNTIYF. The CDR3 DNA reads TGTGCCACCGGGGAGGCCTTGGGTGGAAACACCATATATTTT. The chain is built from TRBV6-5 and TRBJ1-3; D remains ambiguous. Trimming took off 10 bases at V and 3 bases at J, with 16 bases between the two ends. The germline V gene has CDR1 MNHEY and CDR2 SVGAGI. The CDR3 is made up of 14 amino acids.

The chain links TRBV19 to TRBJ2-7; unclear D gene. The V end was cut by 3 bases, the J end by 0 bases, with 12 bases between. The CDR3 covers 15 residues. Germline CDR1 reads LNHDA; CDR2 reads SQIVND (reference sequence). The CDR3 sequence is CASSIPGKGSYEQYF. As DNA, the CDR3 is TGTGCCAGTAGTATTCCAGGTAAAGGCTCCTACGAGCAGTACTTC.

The J gene is TRBJ1-5, the V gene TRBV7-9; D is uncertain. This CDR3 spans 14 amino acids. With 6 bases removed from V and 0 bases from J, the gap between germline ends came to 9 bases. Germline V gives CDR1 SEHNR, CDR2 FQNEAQ (reference sequence). This chain's CDR3 is CASSLADSNQPQHF. The CDR3 DNA reads as TGTGCCAGCAGTCTGGCGGATAGCAATCAGCCCCAGCATTTT. The whole variable domain, filled in from reference TRBV7-9 and TRBJ1-5, reads DTGVSQNPRHKITKRGQNVTFRCDPISEHNRLYWYRQTLGQGPEFLTYFQNEAQLEKSRLLSDRFSAERPKGSFSTLEIQRTEQGDSAMYLCASSLADSNQPQHFGDGTRLSIL.

The V and J genes are TRBV7-9 and TRBJ1-1, with TRBD1 identical over 7 bases. Germline V gives CDR1 SEHNR, CDR2 FQNEAQ (reference sequence). CDR3 length: 15 amino acids. Germline trimming cut 1 base from V and 7 bases from J; bases unmatched to any gene: 9. CDR3 DNA: TGTGCCAGCAGCTTAGGGCAGGGGGTAGTAAGTGAAGCTTTCTTT. This encodes CASSLGQGVVSEAFF.

This rearrangement joins TRBV5-1 to TRBJ2-7; 9 bases agree with TRBD2. CDR1 is SGHRS, CDR2 YFSETQ, per germline. Trimming cost V 3 bases and J 2 bases; bases outside gene matches: 6. The CDR3 covers 15 residues. The CDR3, as DNA: TGCGCCAGCAGCTCCCGACTAGCGGTGACCTACGAGCAGTACTTC. Translation gives CASSSRLAVTYEQYF.

This clone was detected once. V usage is TRBV2 and J usage is TRBJ2-5; unclear D gene. The DNA end is more similar to TRBJ2-7, so the J call may be wrong. The CDR3 contains 14 residues. Germline CDR1 reads SNHLY; CDR2 reads FYNNEI. The CDR3 region has the DNA TGTGCCAGCACCAGCCTCCCAGGTACCTACGAGCAGTACTTC. Its translation: CASTSLPGTYEQYF.

The J gene is TRBJ1-4, the V gene TRBV2, with TRBD1 identical over 9 bases. The J segment lost 7 bases and the V segment lost 6 bases, leaving 3 bases of the junction unmatched. CDR1 and CDR2 (germline): SNHLY, FYNNEI. The CDR3 spans 13 residues. CDR3 DNA sequence: TGTGCCAGCAGACAGGGGGCGGGTGAAAAACTGTTTTTT. Protein sequence: CASRQGAGEKLFF.

The rearrangement joins TRBV25-1 to TRBJ2-4, with 12 bases identical to TRBD2. Germline V gene sequence: CDR1 MGHDK, CDR2 SYGVNS. The CDR3 runs to 16 residues. Losses at the gene ends were 3 bases for V and 7 bases for J; bases not matched to a gene: 7. The CDR3 spells CASSDRLAGEDNIQYF. The CDR3 nucleotides are TGTGCCAGCAGTGATAGACTAGCGGGAGAAGATAACATTCAGTACTTC.

This chain uses TRBV29-1 with TRBJ2-1, with TRBD1 identical over 7 bases. Germline V gene data show CDR1 as SQVTM and CDR2 as ANQGSEA. The CDR3 covers 12 residues. J was trimmed by 8 bases and V by 6 bases; bases with no gene match: 7. CDR3: CSVDDRVDEQFF. DNA for the CDR3: TGCAGCGTAGACGACAGGGTCGATGAGCAGTTCTTC.

The sample holds a few counts of this clone. This chain joins TRBV5-5 and TRBJ1-5, with 7 bases matching TRBD1. This CDR3 is 15 amino acids long. Germline assignment: CDR1 SGHKS and CDR2 YYEKEE (reference sequence). The V and J ends lost 4 bases and 0 bases, in that order; junction bases with no gene match: 4. CDR3 coding DNA: TGTGCCAGCAGCGGCGGACAGGCTAGCAATCAGCCCCAGCATTTT. It yields the protein CASSGGQASNQPQHF.

CDR3 sequence (DNA): TGTGCCTGGAGTACAAACAGGGGTAATCAGCCCCAGCATTTT. It codes for CAWSTNRGNQPQHF. This chain uses TRBV30 with TRBJ1-5; TRBD1 agrees at 7 bases. Germline loops: CDR1 GTSNPN, CDR2 SVGIG (reference sequence). This CDR3 has 14 amino acids. The V and J ends lost 2 bases and 4 bases, in that order; junction bases with no gene match: 5. The full variable domain, completed using reference TRBV30 and TRBJ1-5, is SQTIHQWPATLVQPVGSPLSLECTVEGTSNPNLYWYRQAAGRGLQLLFYSVGIGQISSEVPQNLSASRPQDRQFILSSKKLLLSDSGFYLCAWSTNRGNQPQHFGDGTRLSIL.

This clone was picked up one time. The chain recombines TRBV2 with TRBJ2-2; 12 bases agree with TRBD1. The germline gives CDR1 SNHLY, CDR2 FYNNEI. The CDR3 runs to 16 residues. V lost 6 bases and J lost 3; bases outside the gene matches: 5. The CDR3 loop is CASREGTGGYTGELFF. In DNA, the CDR3 is TGTGCCAGCAGGGAGGGGACAGGGGGCTACACCGGGGAGCTGTTTTTT.

The rearrangement uses TRBV4-2 and TRBJ2-1; 9 bases match TRBD2. In germline, CDR1 is LGHNA, CDR2 YNFKEQ. V lost 8 bases, J lost 8 bases, and 19 bases stayed unmatched. The CDR3 is 17 residues long. In DNA, the CDR3 is TGTGCCAGCGCCCCTAGGGGCCTAGCGGGCGGGAGGGATGAGCAGTTCTTC. This encodes CASAPRGLAGGRDEQFF.

This chain links TRBV28 with TRBJ2-7; TRBD2 matches at 12 bases. The trim removed 6 bases at V and 7 bases at J, leaving 13 bases unmatched. From germline, CDR1 is MDHEN and CDR2 SYDVKM. CDR3 length equals 16 residues. CDR3 region: CASRRALAGGPKEQYF. CDR3 sequence (DNA): TGTGCCAGCAGACGGGCGCTAGCGGGAGGGCCAAAAGAGCAGTACTTC. Full variable domain (rest looked up from reference TRBV28 and TRBJ2-7): DVKVTQSSRYLVKRTGEKVFLECVQDMDHENMFWYRQDPGLGLRLIYFSYDVKMKEKGDIPEGYSVSREKKERFSLILESASTNQTSMYLCASRRALAGGPKEQYFGPGTRLTVT.

This chain joins TRBV4-1 and TRBJ2-1, with TRBD2 matching over 8 bases. V lost 1 base to trimming and J lost 6 bases; unmatched junction nucleotides: 8. CDR1 is MGHRA, CDR2 YSYEKL, per germline. The CDR3 runs 16 residues. The CDR3 DNA is TGCGCCAGCAGCCAAGCCGGGGGGGGCGGTGCCAATGAGCAGTTCTTC. It encodes CASSQAGGGGANEQFF.

The V and J genes are TRBV10-3 and TRBJ1-3; tentatively, D is TRBD1 (5 bases). This CDR3 comprises 13 residues. Trimming pared 10 bases from V and 8 bases from J, leaving 18 bases between. Germline V gene sequence: CDR1 ENHRY, CDR2 SYGVKD. CDR3 sequence (DNA): TGTGCCACGCGAAGGGGTGTGTCGGACACCATATATTTT. The encoded protein is CATRRGVSDTIYF.

The genes are TRBV7-6 and TRBJ2-7; a weak D match, TRBD2 (7 bases). Trimming took off 2 bases at V and 1 base at J, with 12 bases between the two ends. The germline V gene encodes CDR1 SGHVS and CDR2 FNYEAQ. This CDR3 contains 15 residues. The CDR3 coding sequence is TGTGCCAGCAGCTTACGGGCGGGGGCATCCTACGAGCAGTACTTC. Its protein product is CASSLRAGASYEQYF.

This sequence joins TRBV19 and TRBJ1-4; unclear D gene. This CDR3 spans 14 amino acids. CDR1 and CDR2 from the germline V gene are LNHDA and SQIVND (reference sequence). Between the trimmed V and J ends, which lost 5 bases and 2 bases, there was a span of 9 bases. This CDR3 reads CASSSGATNEKLFF. The CDR3 DNA sequence: TGTGCCAGTAGTTCAGGTGCGACTAATGAAAAACTGTTTTTT.